This T cell receptor beta chain was captured in a study of CXCR3-negative and CXCR3-positive naive CD8 T cells (dated by TCRdb to between 2019 and 2020). With regard to the full study: In total, 130 million to 150 million TRB reads were obtained, which works out to roughly 1.5 +/- 0.3 million reads per library. Data from ten or so donors, pooled across two independent experiments, went into the diversity and physicochemical repertoire analyses. For the TRBV-TRBJ cluster analysis, the naive subsets came from about five donors, while the memory cells came from 3 donors. General findings and caveats noted by the study authors: Because surface CD5, which is linked to self-reactivity in mice, was comparable between the naive subsets, TCR interaction strength was also inferred from the physicochemical properties of TRB CDR3s. Compared with CXCR3-negative naive cells, CXCR3-positive naive cells had TRB CDR3s with higher hydrophobicity (lower Kidera factor 4), lower energy, and higher strength and volume indices. Repertoire diversity was comparably high in both naive subsets but much lower in memory CD8+ T cells. CXCR3 expression partially decreased after cryopreservation, so most assays used freshly isolated PBMCs. Similar TRBV-TRBJ usage was shown by naive CXCR3-negative and CXCR3-positive cells from the same donor, whereas distinct patterns were shown by memory cells.

Spanning cysteine to phenylalanine, the CDR3 consists of 13 amino acids. No DNA is recorded. CDR1 and CDR2, looked up from the germline V gene, are MGHDK and SYGVNS. A remark on this clonotype: Its target antigen remains unknown.

For each CD8+ T cell subset, flow sorting was done in triplicate, and roughly 310,000 cells per subset went directly into RLT lysis buffer. To exclude memory contaminants, naive CD8+ T cells were stringently defined as CD45RO-CCR7+CD27+CD95-. Peripheral blood mononuclear cells were isolated from buffy coats by standard density gradient centrifugation. Naive CXCR3-negative and CXCR3-positive CD8+ T cells were flow-sorted on a FACSAria III. Total RNA was extracted from sorted cells with an RNeasy Mini Kit. TCRdb shows the sequencer as NextSeq 550. The Human TCR Profiling Kit (MiLaboratory) was used to make UMI-labeled 5' RACE TRB cDNA libraries. The full amount of extracted RNA was used for cDNA synthesis, and the full amount of resulting cDNA was used for PCR amplification. Libraries were prepared in parallel using an identical number of PCR cycles. The paper's data handling went like this. With a minimum of two reads required per UMI, MIGEC and MiXCR pulled out about 50,000 +/- 10,000 unique UMI-labeled TRB cDNA molecules from each library. On average, roughly 40,000 +/- 10,000 functional in-frame TRB CDR3 nucleotide clonotypes lacking stop codons were found per library. Diversity metrics, including normalized Shannon-Wiener and Chao1, were computed in VDJtools after downsampling to 5000 UMI-labeled TRB molecules per sample. VDJtools was used to calculate clonotype-size-weighted physicochemical properties of the central five CDR3 residues, namely interaction energy, strength, volume and Kidera factor 4. The reads were reprocessed in TCRdb, with one entry per CDR3 protein sequence and no accompanying DNA. TCRdb, not the original authors, processed these V and J calls. The sample has some 67,000 distinct CDR3 sequences on record. The ten largest clones add up to 1.5% of the sample.

The chain is assembled from TRBV25-1 and TRBJ1-1. Material for sequencing was naive CXCR3- CD8+ T cells from blood. The sample's cell subset or site label, decoded: CD45RO-CCR7+CD27+CD95- naive CD8+ T cells lacking CXCR3 (TNR3-). The TCR comes from a human donor in good health. Some clones in this sample may be carry-over from other donors' samples. The CDR3 protein: CAISESLGTEAFF.